This entry features one TCR beta chain sequence. Its antigen is still unknown. No much larger clone is present one base from it, and per-base qualities are unavailable. The sample originates from a study of T cells in Graves' hyperthyroidism and ophthalmopathy (dated by TCRdb to about 2019). About the investigation overall: A discovery cohort of approximately 100 patients, 43 with Graves' ophthalmopathy and 55 to 65 with stable Graves' hyperthyroidism, was used to find distinguishing TCR V-J signatures. The study also compared thyroid tissue and blood T-cell repertoires from more than 5 Graves' hyperthyroidism patients. The paper describes TCR Vbeta CDR3 sequencing of 120 to 150 peripheral blood samples, made up of 43 ophthalmopathy patients, more than 70 hyperthyroidism patients and 17 progressor patients. Following sampling, methimazole starting at 30 mg daily was given to hyperthyroidism patients, and high-dose intravenous methylprednisolone was given to ophthalmopathy patients. The roughly 94 discovery patients were randomly split 7:3 into training and test sets. Prospective prediction of ophthalmopathy was tested in an independent validation cohort consisting of fewer than 20 hyperthyroidism patients and over 15 patients who later progressed to ophthalmopathy.

TCR beta CDR3 regions were amplified from RNA transcripts. The first round of RT-PCR for the TCR CDR3 was performed with the HTBI primer set and the Qiagen OneStep RT-PCR kit. A second multiplex PCR round built the libraries, followed by size selection and purification. Sequencing of the libraries was done on an Illumina HiSeq2000 using paired-end 100 bp reads. In the source study's methods: SOAPnuke was used to process the raw data, with reads discarded if the reads contained adapters or uncalled bases, had a mean Phred below 15, or lacked an exact constant-primer or identifier match. High-quality paired reads were merged using COPE v1.2.5, and each unique nucleotide sequence was defined as a clonotype. MiTCR v1.1 was used to align clonotypes to the IMGT TRBV, TRBD and TRBJ reference segments. The analysis included only V-J combinations with a frequency above 0.0001, which together covered around 99% of the repertoires. The TCS score was defined as F50 (clonal expansion) divided by E x V (chaos), with BLOSUM62-based TCRdist calculated between CDR3 peptides within each V-J. Welch's t-statistics and random forest reduced fewer than 550 V-J features to 10 to 15, which were used in a naive Bayes classifier (R e1071). Using fastp at Q25 and MiXCR, TCRdb reprocessed the public reads and kept productive beta chains. Rows are combined by CDR3 protein, so each entry shows the most common genes and DNA. These V and J calls are TCRdb output, not the study's own analysis. The sample profile shows roughly 580,000 distinct CDR3 sequences; roughly 50% of them were found once. About 7.8% of the sample is held by the ten biggest clonotypes.

Stable Graves' hyperthyroidism was defined as the absence of progression to ophthalmopathy over 18 months of follow-up. The hyperthyroidism patients were between 18 and 65 years old and newly diagnosed, with a disease duration of less than 2 months. The study excluded patients with uncontrolled infections, other autoimmune diseases, pregnancy or lactation. Diagnoses were established on the basis of clinical symptoms, serum thyroxine and TRAb, thyroid ultrasound, and orbital computed tomography. Total RNA was extracted using Trizol reagent, and RNA quality was assessed on an Agilent 2100 Bioanalyzer. Reading from cysteine to phenylalanine, the CDR3 counts 13 amino acids. The kept DNA is CDR3 alone, 39 bases in frame from the first base. From a lookup of the germline V gene (reference sequence), CDR1 and CDR2 are DFQATT and SNEGSKA. V is cut back by 3 bases and J by 2 bases, with 2 bases in the junction unmatched.

The full study reports these points: Most expanded thyroid clonotypes (frequency above 0.001) were also found in blood, which suggests that blood repertoires may mirror thyroid immune responses. In validation, the model predicted progression to ophthalmopathy with roughly 66% sensitivity and roughly 75% specificity, a median of 6.5 months before onset. Ophthalmopathy was separated from stable hyperthyroidism by a 13 V-J signature model, with over 85% sensitivity and roughly 84% specificity obtained in cross-validation and 80%/75% obtained in testing. Sample size was not statistically predetermined, and blinding of investigators to group allocation was not performed.

Specimen: peripheral blood or thyroid tissue (not recorded which). This clonotype originated in a woman between 18 and 29 years old with Graves' hyperthyroidism. Donor details come from another sample of the same person, matched by shared clones. The chain joins TRBV20-1 to TRBJ1-1, with 8 bases aligning to TRBD1. The CDR3 is CSASRGRNTEAFF. The nucleotide sequence is TGCAGTGCTAGCAGGGGGCGAAACACTGAAGCTTTCTTT.